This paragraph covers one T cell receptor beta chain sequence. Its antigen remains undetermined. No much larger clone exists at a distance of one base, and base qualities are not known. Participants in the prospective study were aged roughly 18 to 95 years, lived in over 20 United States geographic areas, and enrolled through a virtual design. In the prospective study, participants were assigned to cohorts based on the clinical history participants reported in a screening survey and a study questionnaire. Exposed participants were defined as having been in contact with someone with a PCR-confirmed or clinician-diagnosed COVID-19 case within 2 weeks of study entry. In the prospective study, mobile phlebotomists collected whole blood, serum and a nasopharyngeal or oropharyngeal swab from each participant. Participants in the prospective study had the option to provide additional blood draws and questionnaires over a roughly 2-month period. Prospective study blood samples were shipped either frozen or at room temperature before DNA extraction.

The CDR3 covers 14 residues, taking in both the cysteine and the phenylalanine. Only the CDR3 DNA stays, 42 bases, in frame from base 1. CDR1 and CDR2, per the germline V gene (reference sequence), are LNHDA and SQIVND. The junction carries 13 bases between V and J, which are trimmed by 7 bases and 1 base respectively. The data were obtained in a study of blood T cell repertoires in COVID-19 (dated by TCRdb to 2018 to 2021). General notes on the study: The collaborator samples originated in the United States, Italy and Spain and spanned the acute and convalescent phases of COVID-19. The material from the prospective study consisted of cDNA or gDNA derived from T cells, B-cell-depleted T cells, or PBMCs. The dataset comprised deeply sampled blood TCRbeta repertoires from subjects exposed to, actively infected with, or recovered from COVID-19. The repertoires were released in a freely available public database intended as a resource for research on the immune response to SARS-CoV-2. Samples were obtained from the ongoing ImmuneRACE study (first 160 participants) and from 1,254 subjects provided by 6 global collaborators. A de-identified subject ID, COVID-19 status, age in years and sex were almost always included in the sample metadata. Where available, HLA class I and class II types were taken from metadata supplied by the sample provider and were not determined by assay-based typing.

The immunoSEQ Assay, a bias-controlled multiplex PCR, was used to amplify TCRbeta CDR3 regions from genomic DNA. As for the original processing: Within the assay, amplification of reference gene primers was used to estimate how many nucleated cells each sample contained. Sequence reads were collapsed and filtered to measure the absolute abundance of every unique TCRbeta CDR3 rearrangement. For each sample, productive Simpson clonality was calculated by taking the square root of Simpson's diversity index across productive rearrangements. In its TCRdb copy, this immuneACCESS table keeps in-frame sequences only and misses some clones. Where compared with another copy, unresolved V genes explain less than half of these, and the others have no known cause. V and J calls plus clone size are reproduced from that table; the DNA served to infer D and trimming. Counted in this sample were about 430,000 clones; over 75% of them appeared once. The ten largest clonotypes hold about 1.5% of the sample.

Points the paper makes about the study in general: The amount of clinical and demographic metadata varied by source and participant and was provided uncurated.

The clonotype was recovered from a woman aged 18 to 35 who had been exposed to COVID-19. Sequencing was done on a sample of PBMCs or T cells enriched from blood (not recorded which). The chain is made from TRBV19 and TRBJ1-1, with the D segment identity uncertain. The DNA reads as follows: TGTGCCAGTATCCGGAGGCACCCGAACACTGAAGCTTTCTTT. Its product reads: CASIRRHPNTEAFF.